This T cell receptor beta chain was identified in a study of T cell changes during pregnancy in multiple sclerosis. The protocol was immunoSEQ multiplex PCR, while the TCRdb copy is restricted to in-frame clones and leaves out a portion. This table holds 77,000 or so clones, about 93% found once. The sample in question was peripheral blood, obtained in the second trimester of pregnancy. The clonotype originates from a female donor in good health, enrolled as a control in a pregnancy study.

The CDR3 protein is CASSFQGLNQPQHF. Here the CDR3 DNA reads TGTGCCAGCAGCTTTCAGGGGCTCAATCAGCCCCAGCATTTT. This chain links TRBV5-4 with TRBJ1-5; D is perhaps TRBD1 (6 bases). V was trimmed by 2 bases and J by 3 bases, leaving 9 bases between them. CDR1 and CDR2 from the germline V gene are SGHNT and YYREEE (reference sequence). The CDR3 runs to 14 residues.